The next 22 T cell receptor beta chains were all read from a single sample in a study of cytomegalovirus exposure and HLA in healthy donors. A multiplex PCR was run with 60 Vbeta primers and 13 Jbeta primers. The repertoire was sequenced with immunoSEQ multiplex PCR; TCRdb's copy has only in-frame clones and lacks some. The sample carries about 200,000 clones, 80% to 85% recorded once. What was sequenced was PBMCs. These receptors were obtained from a woman between 18 and 29 years old in good health and CMV-seronegative.

CDR3 residues: CASERDATDTQYF. DNA for the CDR3: TGTGCCAGCGAGCGGGACGCCACAGATACGCAGTATTTT. V usage is TRBV6-1 and J usage is TRBJ2-3; 7 nucleotides agree with TRBD2. The V gene end was trimmed by 8 bases and the J gene end by 2 bases; junction bases not matched to a gene: 4. CDR1 is MNHNS and CDR2 is SASEGT in the germline V gene. The CDR3 consists of 13 residues.

A remark on this clone: At one end, the junction sequence differs from germline, possibly due to a read error. V is TRBV7-7 and J is TRBJ2-5, with 9 bases lining up with TRBD1. This CDR3 has 14 amino acids. Germline CDR1 reads SSHAT; CDR2 reads FNYEAQ (reference sequence). The CDR3 DNA follows: TGTGCTAGCAGCTCGGACAGGGGCCAAGAGACCCAGTACTTC. Its translation is CASSSDRGQETQYF. The complete variable domain, with remaining parts taken from reference TRBV7-7 and TRBJ2-5, reads GAGVSQSPRYKVTKRGQDVTLRCDPISSHATLYWYQQALGQGPEFLTYFNYEAQPDKSGLPSDRFSAERPEGSISTLTIQRTEQRDSAMYRCASSSDRGQETQYFGPGTRLLVL.

This clone has just a few counts. This sequence joins TRBV6-6 and TRBJ1-4; D gene uncertain. The CDR3 has 16 amino acids. Trimming pared 6 bases from V and 3 bases from J, leaving 17 bases between. Germline loops: CDR1 MNHNY, CDR2 SVGAGI (reference sequence). This CDR3 reads CASRSKDPGANEKLFF. CDR3 sequence (DNA): TGTGCCAGCAGATCGAAGGACCCCGGGGCTAATGAAAAACTGTTTTTT.

This chain uses TRBV6-5 with TRBJ2-7; 10 nucleotides align to TRBD1. V was pared by 5 bases and J by 3 bases, with 7 bases of the junction left unmatched. This CDR3 has 15 amino acids. Germline CDR1 is MNHEY and CDR2 is SVGAGI. CDR3 sequence reads: CASSRGTGDLYEQYV. Written as DNA, the CDR3 is TGTGCCAGCAGTCGCGGGACAGGGGATCTCTACGAGCAGTACGTC.

The genes are TRBV5-6 and TRBJ2-3; D not resolved. Germline V lookup: CDR1 SGHDT, CDR2 YYEEEE. The CDR3 length is 11 residues. The V and J ends lost 2 bases and 5 bases respectively, with 3 bases between them. The CDR3 is CASSFGDTQYF. The DNA for the CDR3 is TGTGCCAGCAGCTTCGGAGATACGCAGTATTTT.

This clone was detected only once. The chain carries TRBV7-2 and TRBJ2-1; TRBD2 aligns across 12 bases. CDR3 length: 16 residues. V trimming: 5 bases; J trimming: 8 bases; junction bases outside the gene matches: 10. Germline V CDR1 and CDR2: SGHTA, FQGNSA. In DNA form, the CDR3 reads TGTGCCAGCAGCCCCTACCTAGCGGGAGGGGGGGATGAGCAGTTCTTC. Encoded protein: CASSPYLAGGGDEQFF.

This chain uses TRBV5-1 with TRBJ2-5; D not resolved. Germline values: CDR1 SGHRS, CDR2 YFSETQ. The CDR3 consists of 14 residues. V lost 2 bases to trimming and J lost 1 base, with 9 bases between them. CDR3 protein: CASSFTQFQETQYF. CDR3 bases: TGCGCCAGCAGCTTCACACAATTCCAAGAGACCCAGTACTTC.

CDR3: CASRPGDSEAFF. CDR3 sequence (DNA): TGTGCCAGTAGGCCCGGAGACAGTGAAGCTTTCTTT. The chain carries TRBV19 and TRBJ1-1; TRBD1 might be the D (5 bases). The V end was cut by 6 bases, the J end by 7 bases, with 12 bases between. Per the germline V gene, CDR1 is LNHDA and CDR2 is SQIVND (reference sequence). There are 12 residues in the CDR3.

V gene TRBV9 combines with J gene TRBJ2-7; 11 nucleotides line up with TRBD1. The CDR3 extends over 14 amino acids. The V and J ends lost 4 bases and 4 bases, in that order; junction bases with no gene match: 4. Germline V gene sequence: CDR1 SGDLS, CDR2 YYNGEE. Here the CDR3 reads CASSTGTGGYEQYF. The CDR3 coding sequence is TGTGCCAGCAGCACCGGGACAGGGGGTTACGAGCAGTACTTC.

The chain employs TRBV19 and TRBJ2-1, with TRBD2 matching over 8 bases. Germline V CDR1 and CDR2: LNHDA, SQIVND (reference sequence). The CDR3 length is 16 residues. J gave up 10 bases and V 1 base, and 12 bases lay outside the gene matches. CDR3 region: CASSIGVGLEGSEQFF. In nucleotides, the CDR3 is TGTGCCAGTAGTATAGGGGTGGGACTAGAGGGGAGCGAGCAGTTCTTC.

This clone was picked up a small number of times. This rearrangement joins TRBV6-5 to TRBJ1-5, with 8 positions matching TRBD1. The CDR3 contains 14 residues. The junction had 3 bases not matched to a gene; V was cut back by 4 bases and J by 4 bases. From germline, CDR1 is MNHEY and CDR2 SVGAGI. The CDR3 coding sequence is TGTGCCAGCAGTTTTACAGGGGGAAATCAGCCCCAGCATTTT. It encodes CASSFTGGNQPQHF.

The genes are TRBV12-5 and TRBJ2-3; 8 bases match TRBD2. CDR3 length: 17 residues. CDR1 is LGHNT, CDR2 FRNRAP, per germline. V was pared by 3 bases and J by 1 base, with 9 bases of the junction left unmatched. CDR3 protein: CASGFGPAGAGTDTQYF. The CDR3 nucleotides are TGTGCTAGTGGTTTCGGTCCAGCGGGAGCTGGCACAGATACGCAGTATTTT.

The J gene is TRBJ2-3, the V gene TRBV30; 8 nucleotides align to TRBD2. Germline V lookup: CDR1 GTSNPN, CDR2 SVGIG (reference sequence). The CDR3 spans 15 residues. Trimming at V came to 8 bases and at J to 2 bases, leaving 12 bases not matched to a gene. CDR3 in amino acids: CAGSRRREVTDTQYF. CDR3 DNA sequence: TGTGCCGGATCAAGGCGGCGGGAGGTCACAGATACGCAGTATTTT. The entire variable domain, with the rest obtained from reference TRBV30 and TRBJ2-3, is as follows: SQTIHQWPATLVQPVGSPLSLECTVEGTSNPNLYWYRQAAGRGLQLLFYSVGIGQISSEVPQNLSASRPQDRQFILSSKKLLLSDSGFYLCAGSRRREVTDTQYFGPGTRLTVL.

The V gene is TRBV4-1, the J gene TRBJ1-1; 8 bases fit TRBD1. Losses at the gene ends were 0 bases for V and 2 bases for J; bases not matched to a gene: 11. CDR1 MGHRA and CDR2 YSYEKL come from the germline V gene. This CDR3 region has 18 residues. CDR3 coding DNA: TGCGCCAGCAGCCAAGATCGGTCCAGGGGGCTACGTAACACTGAAGCTTTCTTT. This gives the protein CASSQDRSRGLRNTEAFF.

The chain is built from TRBV5-1 and TRBJ1-1, with D perhaps TRBD1 (5 bases). This CDR3 has 14 amino acids. V was pared by 5 bases and J by 0 bases, with 11 bases between. Germline V CDR1 and CDR2: SGHRS, YFSETQ. The CDR3 here is CASRRDPLNTEAFF. For the CDR3, the DNA is TGCGCCAGCAGGCGGGACCCTTTGAACACTGAAGCTTTCTTT. The variable domain in full, with the rest retrieved from reference TRBV5-1 and TRBJ1-1, is KAGVTQTPRYLIKTRGQQVTLSCSPISGHRSVSWYQQTPGQGLQFLFEYFSETQRNKGNFPGRFSGRQFSNSRSEMNVSTLELGDSALYLCASRRDPLNTEAFFGQGTRLTVV.

The chain carries TRBV19 and TRBJ2-3, with D unresolved. Germline CDR1 LNHDA, CDR2 SQIVND (reference sequence). The CDR3 is 12 amino acids. Trimming removed 6 bases from V and 0 bases from J, with 4 bases in between. CDR3 loop: CASSYSTDTQYF. CDR3 bases: TGTGCCAGTAGCTACAGCACAGATACGCAGTATTTT.

In this sample, this clone turned up a few times. The chain carries TRBV2 and TRBJ2-7; D might be TRBD1 (5 bases). CDR3 length: 14 residues. V gave up 7 bases and J gave up 6 bases, with 19 bases separating them. Germline CDR1 reads SNHLY; CDR2 reads FYNNEI. The CDR3 is CASTPQGSPVEQYV. The CDR3 DNA follows: TGTGCCAGCACCCCCCAGGGCAGTCCCGTCGAGCAGTACGTC.

In its sample, this clone was seen a few times. The chain has TRBV5-4 and TRBJ1-2, with 7 bases aligning to TRBD1. Germline lookup yields CDR1 SGHNT and CDR2 YYREEE (reference sequence). The CDR3 spans 15 residues. V was pared by 0 bases and J by 3 bases, with 5 bases of the junction left unmatched. CDR3 sequence reads: CASSLVKGAHYGYTF. DNA of the CDR3: TGTGCCAGCAGCTTGGTAAAGGGGGCGCACTATGGCTACACCTTC.

V gene TRBV5-1 combines with J gene TRBJ1-5; 7 nucleotides agree with TRBD1. Germline assignment: CDR1 SGHRS and CDR2 YFSETQ. The V and J ends lost 2 bases and 7 bases, in that order; junction bases with no gene match: 6. The CDR3 is 14 amino acids. The chain's CDR3 is CASSLQGTEQPQHF. The CDR3 region has the DNA TGCGCCAGCAGCTTACAGGGGACGGAACAGCCCCAGCATTTT. The whole variable domain, filled in from reference TRBV5-1 and TRBJ1-5, reads KAGVTQTPRYLIKTRGQQVTLSCSPISGHRSVSWYQQTPGQGLQFLFEYFSETQRNKGNFPGRFSGRQFSNSRSEMNVSTLELGDSALYLCASSLQGTEQPQHFGDGTRLSIL.

The genes are TRBV2 and TRBJ2-1, with 8 bases matching TRBD2. Germline CDR1 SNHLY, CDR2 FYNNEI. The V and J ends lost 2 bases and 2 bases, in that order; junction bases with no gene match: 8. The CDR3 loop spans 17 amino acids. The CDR3 sequence: CASSETVSGVTYNEQFF. The CDR3 DNA is TGTGCCAGCAGTGAAACGGTTAGCGGGGTTACCTACAATGAGCAGTTCTTC.

Only a few counts were recorded for this clone. The chain has TRBV19 and TRBJ1-2; a possible D gene is TRBD1 (5 bases). V was cut by 1 base and J by 6 bases, with 15 bases left in between. The germline CDR1 and CDR2 sequences are LNHDA and SQIVND (reference sequence). This CDR3 has 15 amino acids. CDR3 residues: CASSIARRGIDGYTF. The CDR3, as DNA: TGTGCCAGTAGTATAGCGCGTCGGGGGATAGATGGCTACACCTTC.

This clone was detected only once. This chain connects TRBV11-2 to TRBJ2-7; weak D call: TRBD1 (5 bases). The V end was cut by 5 bases, the J end by 1 base, with 12 bases between. This CDR3 has 14 amino acids. Germline V CDR1 and CDR2: SGHAT, FQNNGV. The CDR3 nucleotides read TGTGCCAGCAGCGACAGAAGGAGATCCTACGAGCAGTACGTC. Its protein is CASSDRRRSYEQYV.